These T cell receptor beta chains were read from a single sample in a study of blood T cell repertoires in COVID-19. The table came from immunoSEQ multiplex PCR; TCRdb's copy has only in-frame clones and leaves some out. The sample carries about 100,000 clones, about 80% recorded once. The sample taken for sequencing was peripheral blood. The source is a woman in her 70s with acute or convalescent COVID-19. Both conserved end residues are part of each CDR3. The order of the fields is D gene, clone size, V gene, J gene, CDR3 protein, CDR3 DNA. D genes are given only for firm matches. Size values are once, few and many counts, or a class for expanded clones, and some rows have none.

TRBD1	NA	TRBV6-5	TRBJ1-2	CASTLLGTGTYGYTF	TGTGCCAGCACTTTATTAGGGACAGGGACGTATGGCTACACCTTC
TRBD1	few	TRBV2	TRBJ1-5	CASTGGVQNQPQHF	TGTGCCAGCACAGGGGGCGTGCAAAACCAGCCCCAGCATTTT
TRBD1	NA	TRBV19	TRBJ1-1	CASSTSTGGHTEAFF	TGTGCCAGTAGTACTTCGACAGGGGGGCACACTGAAGCTTTCTTT
TRBD1	once	TRBV18	TRBJ2-3	CASSPPGQGSTDTQYF	TGTGCCAGCTCACCGCCGGGACAGGGATCGACAGATACGCAGTATTTT
NA	NA	TRBV3-1/TRBV3-2	TRBJ1-2	CASSSRQSNYGYTF	TGTGCCAGCAGCAGTAGACAGTCTAACTATGGCTACACCTTC
NA	NA	TRBV7-3	TRBJ1-1	CASSLSSTPNTEAFF	TGTGCCAGCAGCTTATCGTCTACCCCGAACACTGAAGCTTTCTTT
NA	NA	TRBV3-1/TRBV3-2	TRBJ2-2	CASSLTTGTGELFF	TGTGCCAGCAGCCTCACGACTGGAACCGGGGAGCTGTTTTTT
NA	NA	TRBV19	TRBJ1-1	CASRSNTEAFF	TGTGCCAGTAGATCTAACACTGAAGCTTTCTTT
NA	NA	TRBV12-3/TRBV12-4	TRBJ2-2	CASRDSVGGELFF	TGTGCCAGCAGGGATAGCGTCGGCGGGGAGCTGTTTTTT
NA	once	TRBV7-2	TRBJ1-1	CASSLSGLNTEAFF	TGTGCCAGCAGCTTGAGTGGTTTGAACACTGAAGCTTTCTTT
NA	NA	TRBV10-3	TRBJ1-3	CATETGSGNTIYF	TGTGCCACCGAGACAGGCTCTGGAAACACCATATATTTT
NA	NA	TRBV10-1	TRBJ1-1	CASRQGVDTEAFF	TGCGCCAGCAGACAGGGCGTGGACACTGAAGCTTTCTTT
NA	NA	TRBV2	TRBJ2-1	CASSAQGVTYNEQFF	TGTGCCAGCAGTGCGCAGGGTGTAACCTACAATGAGCAGTTCTTC
NA	few	TRBV7-9	TRBJ1-1	CASSRPGGINTEAFF	TGTGCCAGCAGCCGACCCGGGGGGATAAACACTGAAGCTTTCTTT
TRBD1	NA	TRBV11-2	TRBJ2-2	CASSPTGTGATGELFF	TGTGCCAGCAGCCCTACCGGGACAGGGGCCACCGGGGAGCTGTTTTTT
NA	NA	TRBV19	TRBJ1-1	CASKVSGKGNTEAFF	TGTGCCAGTAAGGTTTCGGGGAAGGGGAACACTGAAGCTTTCTTT
TRBD2	NA	TRBV7-3	TRBJ2-3	CASSLGLAADTQYF	TGTGCCAGCAGCCTCGGACTAGCTGCAGATACGCAGTATTTT
NA	once	TRBV30	TRBJ2-3	CAGASGLGNTQYF	TGTGCCGGTGCTTCAGGGTTAGGAAATACGCAGTATTTT
NA	NA	TRBV30	TRBJ2-3	CASLTIPTDTQYF	TGTGCCAGCTTGACAATTCCCACAGATACGCAGTATTTT
TRBD1	once	TRBV7-2	TRBJ1-2	CASSLGQGLGYTF	TGTGCCAGCAGCTTAGGACAGGGTCTAGGCTACACCTTC
NA	NA	TRBV7-9	TRBJ1-1	CASYGWNTEAFF	TGTGCCAGCTACGGGTGGAACACTGAAGCTTTCTTT
NA	NA	TRBV19	TRBJ1-3	CASSNWAGESGNTIYF	TGTGCCAGTAGTAACTGGGCAGGGGAATCTGGAAACACCATATATTTT
TRBD1	once	TRBV19	TRBJ2-2	CASRGTGNTGELFF	TGTGCCAGTAGAGGGACAGGGAACACCGGGGAGCTGTTTTTT
TRBD1	NA	TRBV6-5	TRBJ1-2	CASTRQGSNYGYTF	TGTGCCAGCACAAGACAGGGATCTAACTATGGCTACACCTTC